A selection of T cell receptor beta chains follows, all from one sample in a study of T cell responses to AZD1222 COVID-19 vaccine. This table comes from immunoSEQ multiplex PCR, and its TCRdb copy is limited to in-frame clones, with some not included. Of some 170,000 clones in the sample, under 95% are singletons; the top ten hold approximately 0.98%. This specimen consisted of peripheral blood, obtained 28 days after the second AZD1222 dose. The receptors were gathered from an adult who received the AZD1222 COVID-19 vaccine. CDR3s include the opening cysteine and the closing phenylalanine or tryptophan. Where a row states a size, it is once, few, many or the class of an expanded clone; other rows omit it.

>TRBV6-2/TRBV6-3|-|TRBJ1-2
CASSPDRGYGYTF
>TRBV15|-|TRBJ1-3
CATSRARDTIYF
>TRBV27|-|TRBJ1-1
CASQAGSEAFF
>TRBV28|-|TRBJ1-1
CASTNRGQSREAFF
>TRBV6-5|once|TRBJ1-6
CASSSSGGGAHSPLHF
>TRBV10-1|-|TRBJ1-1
CASSEITGAEAFF
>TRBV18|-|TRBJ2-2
CASSPPGGGGGELFF
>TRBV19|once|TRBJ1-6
CASSMTGSFPFSPLHF
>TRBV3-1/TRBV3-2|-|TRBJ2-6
CASTRRQFSSGANVLTF
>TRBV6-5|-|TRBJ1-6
CASRGQGVSPLHF
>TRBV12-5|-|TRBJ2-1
CASGPYPTGYRDNEQFF
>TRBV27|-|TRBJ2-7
CASSLQGYYEQYF
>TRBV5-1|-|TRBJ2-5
CASFRAEKETQYF
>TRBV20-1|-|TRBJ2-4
CSAGARLAGTDIQYF
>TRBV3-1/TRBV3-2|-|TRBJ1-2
CASSQEGQGGGYTF
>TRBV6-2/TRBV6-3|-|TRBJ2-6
CASSSRTGRSGANVLTF
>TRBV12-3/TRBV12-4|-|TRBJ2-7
CAKSTQAPYEQYF
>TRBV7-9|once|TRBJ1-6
CASSLFGTGNSPLHF
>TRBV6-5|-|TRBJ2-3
CASSFYGQAGDTQYF
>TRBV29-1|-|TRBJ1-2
CSVDDGANYGYTF
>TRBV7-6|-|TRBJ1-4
CASSSGQGAGGEKLFF
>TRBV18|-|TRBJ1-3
CASSRSSSDVRFRLNTIYF
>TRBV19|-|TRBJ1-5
CASSMSGTPYQPQHF
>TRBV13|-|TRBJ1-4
CASSSQGGSDEKLFF
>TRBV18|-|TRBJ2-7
CASSPDAGSYEQYF
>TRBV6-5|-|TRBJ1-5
CASSPGGQGNQPQHF
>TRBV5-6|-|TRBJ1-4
CASSLARGGTSTNEKLFF
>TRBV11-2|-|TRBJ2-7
CASSLVPAVTYEQYF
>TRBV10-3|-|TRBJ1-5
CAISVSQGADQPQHF
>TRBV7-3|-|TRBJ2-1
CASSLTSYNEQFF